These 3 T cell receptor beta chains were all obtained from the same sample, sequenced in a study of blood T cell repertoires in COVID-19. TCRdb's table, derived via immunoSEQ multiplex PCR, lists solely in-frame clones and lacks some. The sample lists 200,000 to 250,000 clones, about 92% occurring once. Sequencing used peripheral blood. Receptor source: a man younger than 45 with acute or convalescent COVID-19.

The CDR3 loop is CAWSVLEGSPLHF. CDR3 coding DNA: TGTGCCTGGAGTGTACTAGAGGGATCACCCCTCCACTTT. This rearrangement joins TRBV30 to TRBJ1-6; the D is unclear. The V gene lost 0 bases and the J gene lost 10 bases, with 10 bases spanning the gap. CDR3 length: 13 amino acids. Germline V CDR1 and CDR2: GTSNPN, SVGIG (reference sequence).

The rearrangement links TRBV10-2 to TRBJ1-1; 7 nucleotides match TRBD1. The V gene end was trimmed by 9 bases and the J gene end by 4 bases; junction bases not matched to a gene: 8. Germline V CDR1 and CDR2: WSHSY, SAAADI. The CDR3 extends over 13 amino acids. DNA for the CDR3: TGCGCCAGTTTTAGGGGGCGCGGCACTGAAGCTTTCTTT. This encodes CASFRGRGTEAFF.

The rearrangement links TRBV4-2 to TRBJ2-3; 8 bases match TRBD2. The V gene's germline CDR1 is LGHNA and CDR2 YNFKEQ. The CDR3 spans 17 residues. V shed 1 base and J 8 bases; nucleotides not matched to a gene: 14. CDR3 sequence: CASSQGLVGGGQGTQYF. Written as DNA, the CDR3 is TGTGCCAGCAGCCAAGGTCTGGTCGGGGGGGGCCAGGGTACGCAGTATTTT.